This TCR beta chain was profiled in a study of blood T cell repertoires in COVID-19. Looking at the study overall: The cDNA or gDNA used as material had been derived from T cells, B-cell-depleted T cells, or PBMCs.

In the original analysis: Scientists estimated how many nucleated cells there were by amplifying reference gene primers. Data came from immunoSEQ multiplex PCR; TCRdb stores just in-frame clones and leaves some out. For V, J and clone size, that table is used; D and trimming come from the DNA. Here the sample spans 80,000 or so clones, approximately 80% being singletons. This clone was counted a single time. Germline CDR1 and CDR2: SQVTM and ANQGSEA. V gave up 6 bases and J gave up 8 bases; unmatched junction bases: 7. The CDR3 has 12 residues. Sequences were obtained from peripheral blood. This chain links TRBV29-1 with TRBJ1-2, with 9 bases aligning to TRBD1. This clonotype was sampled from a woman in her seventies with acute or convalescent COVID-19. CDR3 sequence reads: CSVGTGSGGYTF. As DNA, the CDR3 is TGCAGCGTCGGGACAGGGTCAGGGGGCTACACCTTC.